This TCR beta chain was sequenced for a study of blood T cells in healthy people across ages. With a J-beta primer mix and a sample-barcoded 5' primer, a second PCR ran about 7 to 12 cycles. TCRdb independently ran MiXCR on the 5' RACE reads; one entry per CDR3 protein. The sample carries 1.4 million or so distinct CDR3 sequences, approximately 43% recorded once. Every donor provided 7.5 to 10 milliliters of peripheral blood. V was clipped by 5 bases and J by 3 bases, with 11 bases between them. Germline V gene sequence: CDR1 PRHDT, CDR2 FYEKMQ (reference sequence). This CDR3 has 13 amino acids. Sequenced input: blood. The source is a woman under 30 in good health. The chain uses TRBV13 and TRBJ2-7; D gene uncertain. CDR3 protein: CASSHSWGYEQYF. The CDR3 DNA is TGTGCCAGCAGCCATAGTTGGGGCTACGAGCAGTACTTC.